Below are 3 T cell receptor beta chains sequenced from a single sample in a study of T-cell memory formation after mild COVID-19. TCRdb re-called the 5' RACE reads with MiXCR, one entry per CDR3 protein. There are 150,000 to 200,000 distinct CDR3 sequences in the sample; roughly 17% occur only once, and approximately 2.1% lies in the top ten. Sequenced: PBMCs or a T cell subset sorted from them (not recorded which). The receptors stem from an adult woman who had mild COVID-19 (a few samples of this study predate the infection). Cell type and time point are not known.

This chain connects TRBV7-9 to TRBJ2-1; D remains unclear. The CDR3 has 14 amino acids. Trimming took 1 base from V and 5 from J, leaving 9 bases between them. The V gene's germline CDR1 is SEHNR and CDR2 FQNEAQ (reference sequence). The CDR3 protein is CASSLDTTDNEQFF. In DNA form, the CDR3 reads TGTGCCAGCAGCTTAGATACAACGGACAATGAGCAGTTCTTC.

At least ten counts were recorded for this clonotype. V gene TRBV7-6 combines with J gene TRBJ2-3; TRBD2 might be the D (7 bases). V was clipped by 4 bases and J by 0 bases, with 23 bases between them. The CDR3 totals 19 residues. CDR1 SGHVS and CDR2 FNYEAQ come from the germline V gene. The CDR3 loop reads CASSWGDTAGSTSTDTQYF. DNA of the CDR3: TGTGCCAGCAGCTGGGGGGACACAGCGGGAAGTACTAGCACAGATACGCAGTATTTT.

The V and J genes are TRBV20-1 and TRBJ2-1, with 8 positions matching TRBD2. Germline V gives CDR1 DFQATT, CDR2 SNEGSKA (reference sequence). The CDR3 is 16 amino acids. V trimming: 4 bases; J trimming: 8 bases; junction bases outside the gene matches: 16. CDR3 DNA: TGCAGTGCTACTCGCCCCTTAGCGGGGCCGGGCCATGAGCAGTTCTTC. Encoded protein: CSATRPLAGPGHEQFF.